Presented here are 3 T cell receptor beta chains from one specimen sequenced in a study of CD8+ T cells in alopecia areata. Sequencing relied on a cDNA template that was reverse transcribed from extracted RNA. Clones were read by immunoSEQ multiplex PCR, and TCRdb kept only the in-frame ones, dropping some. The repertoire includes 140,000 to 150,000 clones, roughly 50% of them detected once, and approximately 16% sits in the top ten. Indicated treatment: oral pan-JAK inhibitor, 5-10 mg twice daily. The specimen comprised CD8+ T cells sorted from blood, sampled at week 4, from a patient treated with tofacitinib. The receptors come from a human donor with alopecia areata.

The rearrangement joins TRBV19 to TRBJ2-7; D gene ambiguous. Per germline, CDR1 LNHDA and CDR2 SQIVND (reference sequence). Trimming took 3 bases from V and 2 from J, leaving 8 bases between them. The CDR3 totals 13 residues. In DNA, the CDR3 is TGTGCCAGTAGTATCCCCGGAGCCTACGAGCAGTACTTC. Translated, it gives CASSIPGAYEQYF.

The genes are TRBV27 and TRBJ2-1, with 11 bases lining up with TRBD2. The germline gives CDR1 MNHEY, CDR2 SMNVEV (reference sequence). The CDR3 contains 16 residues. Trimming took 2 bases from V and 8 from J; bases not matched to a gene: 8. CDR3 nucleotide sequence: TGTGCCAGCAGTTTAGTGCTAGCGGGGGGCGAATATGAGCAGTTCTTC. Its translation: CASSLVLAGGEYEQFF.

This clone came up a few times. The rearrangement joins TRBV13 to TRBJ2-6; 12 nucleotides agree with TRBD2. This CDR3 has 17 residues. Germline CDR1 PRHDT, CDR2 FYEKMQ (reference sequence). V lost 0 bases to trimming and J lost 3 bases; unmatched junction nucleotides: 0. As DNA, the CDR3 is TGTGCCAGCAGCTTAGGGACTAGCGGGGGTGGGGCCAACGTCCTGACTTTC. The encoded protein is CASSLGTSGGGANVLTF.